The rows below give T cell receptor beta chains drawn from one sample of a study of blood T cell repertoires in COVID-19. Profiled with immunoSEQ multiplex PCR; TCRdb holds only in-frame clones, not every one. The table lists tens of thousands of clones, about four fifths of them singletons. The source material was peripheral blood. These TCRs come from a woman aged 55-75 years with acute or convalescent COVID-19. CDR3s include the opening cysteine and the closing phenylalanine or tryptophan. The D gene is left open where the match is weak. The size of a clone is reported for some rows only, either as once, few or many, or as a class for expanded clones.

>TRBD1|TRBV7-2|TRBJ1-2|once|14
CASSFGTGNYGYTF
TGTGCCAGCAGCTTCGGGACAGGGAACTATGGCTACACCTTC
>TRBD2|TRBV6-1|TRBJ2-7|.|17
CASSEGGLAGEAYEQYF
TGTGCCAGCAGTGAAGGGGGACTAGCGGGAGAGGCCTACGAGCAGTACTTC
>.|TRBV12-5|TRBJ1-2|.|13
CASGLWGELGYTF
TGTGCTAGTGGTTTGTGGGGAGAACTAGGCTACACCTTC
>TRBD1|TRBV7-6|TRBJ2-5|.|14
CASSRGQGGETQYF
TGTGCCAGCAGCCGGGGACAGGGCGGAGAGACCCAGTACTTC
>TRBD1|TRBV30|TRBJ1-6|once|13
CAWNRGEWSPLHF
TGTGCCTGGAACAGGGGGGAGTGGTCACCCCTCCACTTT
>.|TRBV28|TRBJ1-1|.|13
CASISGVRTEAFF
TGTGCCAGCATCTCGGGGGTTAGGACTGAAGCTTTCTTT
>TRBD1|TRBV24-1|TRBJ1-4|.|15
CATSDRTGPYEKLFF
TGTGCCACCAGTGACCGGACAGGGCCCTATGAAAAACTGTTTTTT
>.|TRBV19|TRBJ1-1|.|14
CASSPLFRRTEAFF
TGTGCCAGTAGCCCCCTTTTCCGGAGGACTGAAGCTTTCTTT
>TRBD2|TRBV7-2|TRBJ2-5|few|15
CASSLGGGGQETQYF
TGTGCCAGCAGCTTAGGCGGGGGGGGCCAAGAGACCCAGTACTTC
>.|TRBV18|TRBJ2-7|.|13
CASSPSRSYEQYF
TGTGCCAGCTCACCTTCCAGATCCTACGAGCAGTACTTC
>TRBD2|TRBV16|TRBJ2-1|.|17
CASSPIGRSGGNNEQFF
TGTGCCAGCAGCCCCATTGGGAGGAGCGGGGGAAACAATGAGCAGTTCTTC
>.|TRBV5-1|TRBJ1-2|.|13
CASSSEMEYGYTF
TGCGCCAGCAGCTCCGAGATGGAGTATGGCTACACCTTC
>TRBD2|TRBV19|TRBJ2-1|few|16
CASSIGTRGSYNEQFF
TGTGCCAGTAGTATAGGGACTAGGGGCTCCTACAATGAGCAGTTCTTC
>TRBD2|TRBV29-1|TRBJ2-1|.|15
CSVEDGGRASFEQFF
TGCAGCGTTGAAGATGGCGGGAGGGCTAGTTTTGAGCAGTTCTTC
>TRBD2|TRBV29-1|TRBJ2-1|.|15
CSVGPSGRASREQFF
TGCAGCGTTGGGCCTAGCGGGAGGGCCTCTCGGGAGCAGTTCTTC
>.|TRBV28|TRBJ1-2|.|13
CASTTGTFYGYTF
TGTGCCAGCACCACCGGGACATTTTATGGCTACACCTTC
>.|TRBV6-1|TRBJ2-3|.|16
CASSGGGLARGDTQYF
TGTGCCAGCAGTGGGGGTGGGCTAGCGAGAGGCGATACGCAGTATTTT
>TRBD1|TRBV30|TRBJ2-4|.|14
CAWSGGTGKNIQYF
TGTGCCTGGAGTGGGGGGACAGGGAAAAACATTCAGTACTTC
>.|TRBV7-7|TRBJ2-2|.|15
CASSLEVQGSGELFF
TGTGCTAGCAGCTTAGAGGTTCAGGGAAGCGGGGAGCTGTTTTTT
>.|TRBV5-1|TRBJ2-4|.|14
CASSLPTGENIQYF
TGCGCCAGCAGCTTACCCACGGGGGAAAACATTCAGTACTTC
>.|TRBV29-1|TRBJ1-2|.|11
CSALGGDGYTF
TGCAGCGCTCTCGGGGGGGACGGCTACACCTTC
>TRBD1|TRBV18|TRBJ2-1|once|14
CASSDRDRGLEQFF
TGTGCCAGCTCAGACCGGGACAGGGGACTTGAGCAGTTCTTC
>TRBD1|TRBV19|TRBJ1-2|.|18
CASSPYAGTATSWHGYTF
TGTGCCAGTAGTCCCTACGCCGGGACAGCGACCAGTTGGCATGGCTACACCTTC
>.|TRBV7-7|TRBJ1-2|.|16
CASSLSVGASNYGYTF
TGTGCTAGCAGCTTAAGTGTGGGGGCCTCTAACTATGGCTACACCTTC
>TRBD1|TRBV7-7|TRBJ2-7|.|13
CASSLGQGARQYF
TGTGCCAGCAGCTTAGGGCAGGGGGCACGGCAGTACTTC
>.|TRBV19|TRBJ1-1|.|13
CASSIKGDTEAFF
TGTGCCAGTAGTATTAAGGGAGACACTGAAGCTTTCTTT
>TRBD1|TRBV3-1/TRBV3-2|TRBJ2-1|.|15
CASSHRDRGYNEQFF
TGTGCCAGCAGCCACCGGGACAGGGGCTACAATGAGCAGTTCTTC
>TRBD2|TRBV11-3|TRBJ2-3|.|19
CASSLEGTSGLSSTDTQYF
TGTGCCAGCAGCTTAGAAGGGACTAGCGGTTTATCTAGCACAGATACGCAGTATTTT
>.|TRBV30|TRBJ2-7|.|14
CAWSKASDLYEQYF
TGTGCCTGGAGTAAGGCTAGCGATCTCTACGAGCAGTACTTC
>.|TRBV29-1|TRBJ2-1|.|13
CSVEDLVLNEQFF
TGCAGCGTTGAAGACTTAGTTCTGAATGAGCAGTTCTTC
>.|TRBV7-3|TRBJ1-6|.|13
CASSLTRDFPLHF
TGTGCCAGCAGCTTAACTCGGGACTTTCCCCTCCACTTT
>.|TRBV3-1/TRBV3-2|TRBJ1-1|few|10
CASSQGVAFF
TGTGCCAGCAGCCAAGGAGTAGCTTTCTTT
>TRBD1|TRBV5-1|TRBJ2-5|few|15
CASSPGQGGPETQYF
TGCGCCAGCAGCCCAGGACAGGGAGGCCCCGAGACCCAGTACTTC
>.|TRBV3-1/TRBV3-2|TRBJ2-1|.|17
CASSQEPYLDKHNEQFF
TGTGCCAGCAGCCAAGAACCCTACTTGGACAAACACAATGAGCAGTTCTTC
>.|TRBV7-9|TRBJ2-1|.|13
CASSAPGGGKQFF
TGTGCCAGCAGCGCCCCTGGTGGGGGGAAGCAGTTCTTC
>.|TRBV7-2|TRBJ2-3|.|13
CASSSGSGDTQYF
TGTGCCAGCAGCTCCGGAAGCGGAGATACGCAGTATTTT
>TRBD2|TRBV6-5|TRBJ2-4|.|14
CASSHLAAKNIQYF
TGTGCCAGCAGCCATCTAGCGGCAAAAAACATTCAGTACTTC
>TRBD2|TRBV5-1|TRBJ2-7|.|13
CASSPSGNYEQYF
TGCGCCAGCAGCCCCAGCGGGAACTACGAGCAGTACTTC
>TRBD1|TRBV6-5|TRBJ2-7|once|12
CASGTGSYEQYF
TGTGCCAGCGGGACAGGGTCTTACGAGCAGTACTTC
>.|TRBV11-1|TRBJ1-1|few|13
CASSPYRETEAFF
TGTGCCAGCAGTCCTTACAGGGAAACTGAAGCTTTCTTT
>.|TRBV5-1|TRBJ1-1|.|16
CASSLGGTRKNTEAFF
TGCGCCAGCAGCTTGGGGGGGACAAGAAAGAACACTGAAGCTTTCTTT
>.|TRBV6-1|TRBJ2-1|few|11
CASSDPDEQFF
TGTGCCAGCAGTGACCCAGATGAGCAGTTCTTC
>TRBD1|TRBV2|TRBJ2-4|few|16
CASMNDRGGSKNIQYF
TGTGCCAGCATGAATGACAGGGGGGGGTCCAAAAACATTCAGTACTTC
>.|TRBV7-2|TRBJ2-5|.|16
CASSLGLRGQQETQYF
TGTGCCAGCAGCTTAGGTTTGCGGGGGCAACAAGAGACCCAGTACTTC
>.|TRBV15|TRBJ2-3|few|18
CARAQTGDISGSTDTQYF
TGTGCCAGAGCCCAGACAGGGGATATTAGCGGGAGCACAGATACGCAGTATTTT
>.|TRBV20-1|TRBJ2-7|.|13
CSASPRMTYEQYF
TGCAGTGCTAGTCCCAGGATGACCTACGAGCAGTACTTC
>TRBD2|TRBV5-1|TRBJ2-3|.|16
CASSLELAGGTDTQYF
TGCGCCAGCAGCTTGGAGCTAGCGGGGGGGACAGATACGCAGTATTTT
>.|TRBV15|TRBJ2-1|.|16
CATSREPRAVVGEQFF
TGTGCCACCAGCAGAGAGCCCCGTGCCGTAGTCGGTGAGCAGTTCTTC
>TRBD1|TRBV7-2|TRBJ1-5|few|15
CASSPRTGRNQPQHF
TGTGCCAGCAGCCCAAGGACAGGGCGCAATCAGCCCCAGCATTTT
>TRBD2|TRBV19|TRBJ2-5|.|18
CASSPKRLAGGVRETQYF
TGTGCCAGTAGCCCCAAGAGACTAGCGGGGGGGGTCCGGGAGACCCAGTACTTC
>.|TRBV3-1/TRBV3-2|TRBJ1-5|.|14
CASSLSQQGQPQHF
TGTGCCAGCAGCCTATCACAACAGGGTCAGCCCCAGCATTTT
>.|TRBV7-9|TRBJ1-1|few|14
CASSPGGENTEAFF
TGTGCCAGCAGTCCGGGGGGAGAAAACACTGAAGCTTTCTTT
>TRBD1|TRBV3-1/TRBV3-2|TRBJ2-1|.|15
CASSQATGSYNEQFF
TGTGCCAGCAGCCAGGCGACAGGGTCCTACAATGAGCAGTTCTTC